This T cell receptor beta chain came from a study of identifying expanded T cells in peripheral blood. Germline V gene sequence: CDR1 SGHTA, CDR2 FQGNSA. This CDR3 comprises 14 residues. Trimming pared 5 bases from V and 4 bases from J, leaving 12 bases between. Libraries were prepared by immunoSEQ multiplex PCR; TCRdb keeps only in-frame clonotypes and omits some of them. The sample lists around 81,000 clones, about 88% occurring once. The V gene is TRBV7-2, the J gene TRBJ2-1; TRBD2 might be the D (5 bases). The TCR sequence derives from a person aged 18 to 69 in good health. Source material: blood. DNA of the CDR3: TGTGCCAGCAGCCCGGGGATTTCGTACAATGAGCAGTTCTTC. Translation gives CASSPGISYNEQFF.